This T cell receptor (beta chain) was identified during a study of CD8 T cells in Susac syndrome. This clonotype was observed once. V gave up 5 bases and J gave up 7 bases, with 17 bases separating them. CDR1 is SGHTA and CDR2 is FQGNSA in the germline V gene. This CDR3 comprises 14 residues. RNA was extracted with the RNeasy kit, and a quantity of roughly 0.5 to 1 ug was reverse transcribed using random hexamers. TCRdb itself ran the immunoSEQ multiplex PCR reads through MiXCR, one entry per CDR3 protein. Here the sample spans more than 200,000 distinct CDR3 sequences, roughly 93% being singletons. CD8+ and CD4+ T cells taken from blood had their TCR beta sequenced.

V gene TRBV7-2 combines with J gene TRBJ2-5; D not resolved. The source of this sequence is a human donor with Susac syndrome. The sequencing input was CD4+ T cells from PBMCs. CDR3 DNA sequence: TGTGCCAGCAGCCAACTGGCCTCCCCTGGGACCCAGTACTTC. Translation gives CASSQLASPGTQYF.